The 8 T cell receptor beta chains below come from one sample, sequenced in a study of T cell repertoires in cytomegalovirus infection. TCRdb itself ran the reads through MiXCR, one entry per CDR3 protein. The table records 600,000 to 800,000 distinct CDR3 sequences, more than 20% of them present only once. What was sequenced was CD8+ T cells from PBMCs. The receptors here all came from a human donor in good health (CMV status not recorded). Some clones in this sample may be carry-over from other donors' samples.

This clonotype showed up just a few times. The chain recombines TRBV5-6 with TRBJ2-7; D may be TRBD1 (6 bases). The CDR3 spans 14 residues. CDR1 is SGHDT and CDR2 is YYEEEE in the germline V gene. The V gene lost 0 bases and the J gene lost 2 bases, with 9 bases spanning the gap. The CDR3 DNA is TGTGCCAGCAGCTTGGGACAGGTAACCTACGAGCAGTACGTC. It encodes CASSLGQVTYEQYV.

This clonotype was counted at least ten times. The rearrangement links TRBV29-1 to TRBJ1-2; D gene uncertain. The V gene lost 2 bases and the J gene lost 4 bases, with 5 bases spanning the gap. Germline CDR1 reads SQVTM; CDR2 reads ANQGSEA. The CDR3 consists of 11 residues. In DNA form, the CDR3 reads TGCAGCGTTGAAACCCGCTATGGCTACACCTTC. This gives the protein CSVETRYGYTF.

The chain combines TRBV20-1 with TRBJ1-1, with 9 bases matching TRBD1. Germline CDR1 reads DFQATT; CDR2 reads SNEGSKA (reference sequence). The CDR3 totals 17 residues. J gave up 6 bases and V 0 bases, and 14 bases lay outside the gene matches. DNA for the CDR3: TGCAGTGCTAGAGATGTTGAGAGACAGGGGGTAATATCTGAAGCTTTCTTT. Its translation: CSARDVERQGVISEAFF.

The table lists this clonotype with a few counts. J is TRBJ2-7 and V is TRBV7-9, with 7 bases matching TRBD1. CDR3 length: 13 amino acids. After removal of 6 bases from V and 2 bases from J, the junction contained 4 bases not matched to a gene. The germline V gene has CDR1 SEHNR and CDR2 FQNEAQ (reference sequence). The CDR3 DNA is TGTGCCAGCAGACGACAGGGACCCTACGAGCAGTACTTC. Amino acids: CASRRQGPYEQYF.

A note on this clonotype: A much bigger clone sits one base away, suggesting this may be a read error. CDR3 bases: TGTGCTAGCGGCTTGGCAGCCAACTACGAGCAGTACTTC. Translated, it gives CASGLAANYEQYF. The V and J genes are TRBV7-6 and TRBJ2-7; TRBD2 is a possible D gene (6 bases). Looked up from germline, CDR1 is SGHVS and CDR2 is FNYEAQ. CDR3 size: 13 residues.

The chain recombines TRBV7-2 with TRBJ2-7, with unresolved D. The CDR3 has 13 residues. Germline-derived CDR1 and CDR2 are SGHTA and FQGNSA. The V gene lost 2 bases and the J gene lost 3 bases, with 8 bases spanning the gap. The CDR3, as DNA: TGTGCCAGCAGCTTACTGACCGGCTACGAGCAGTACGTC. Translation: CASSLLTGYEQYV.

This clonotype showed up many times. This chain links TRBV7-2 with TRBJ2-1; unclear D gene. V lost 3 bases to trimming and J lost 12 bases, with 18 bases between them. This CDR3 has 14 residues. Germline CDR1 is SGHTA and CDR2 is FQGNSA. The CDR3 here is CASSFWLQGKGQFF. For the CDR3, the DNA is TGTGCCAGCAGCTTTTGGCTACAAGGCAAGGGGCAGTTCTTC.

The J gene is TRBJ1-6, the V gene TRBV14, with D perhaps TRBD1 (5 bases). This CDR3 spans 15 amino acids. The germline CDR1 and CDR2 sequences are SGHDN and FVKESK. V was trimmed by 0 bases and J by 8 bases, leaving 11 bases between them. DNA for the CDR3: TGTGCCAGCAGCCAAGAAAGGGGACGGCATTCACCCCTCCACTTT. Residues: CASSQERGRHSPLHF. The full variable domain, its missing parts supplied by reference TRBV14 and TRBJ1-6, is EAGVTQFPSHSVIEKGQTVTLRCDPISGHDNLYWYRRVMGKEIKFLLHFVKESKQDESGMPNNRFLAERTGGTYSTLKVQPAELEDSGVYFCASSQERGRHSPLHFGNGTRLTVT.